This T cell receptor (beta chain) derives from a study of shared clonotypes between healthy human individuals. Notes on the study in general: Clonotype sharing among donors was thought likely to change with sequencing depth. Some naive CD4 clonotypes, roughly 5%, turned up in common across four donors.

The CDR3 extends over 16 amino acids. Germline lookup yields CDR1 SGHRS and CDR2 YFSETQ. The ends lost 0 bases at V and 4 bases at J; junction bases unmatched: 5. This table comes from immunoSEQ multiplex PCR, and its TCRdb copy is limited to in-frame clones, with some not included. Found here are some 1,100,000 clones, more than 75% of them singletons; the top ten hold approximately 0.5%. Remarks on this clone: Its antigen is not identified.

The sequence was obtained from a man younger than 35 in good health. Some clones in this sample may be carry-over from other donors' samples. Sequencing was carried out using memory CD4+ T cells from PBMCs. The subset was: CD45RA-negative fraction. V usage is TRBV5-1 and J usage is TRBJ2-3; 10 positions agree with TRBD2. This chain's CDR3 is CASSLGSGRASDTQYF. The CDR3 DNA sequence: TGCGCCAGCAGCTTGGGAAGCGGGAGGGCATCAGATACGCAGTATTTT. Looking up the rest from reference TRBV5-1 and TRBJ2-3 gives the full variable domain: KAGVTQTPRYLIKTRGQQVTLSCSPISGHRSVSWYQQTPGQGLQFLFEYFSETQRNKGNFPGRFSGRQFSNSRSEMNVSTLELGDSALYLCASSLGSGRASDTQYFGPGTRLTVL.